This T cell receptor beta chain was obtained from a study of glioma-infiltrating T cells after dendritic cell vaccination. Turning to the study itself: The vaccine used monocyte-derived dendritic cells pulsed overnight with autologous tumor lysate.

The primer mix had 60 V beta and 13 J beta primers. Profiling relied on immunoSEQ multiplex PCR, and the TCRdb table lists in-frame clones only, not all of them. The sample lists around 58,000 clones; approximately 78% were seen once. This TCR came from a human donor with glioblastoma. The specimen comprised blood, sampled before dendritic cell vaccination.

The CDR3 DNA reads as TGCAGCGTTGACCCGGGACATAGCACAGATACGCAGTATTTT. Encoded protein: CSVDPGHSTDTQYF. The J gene is TRBJ2-3, the V gene TRBV29-1, with D possibly TRBD1 on 6 matching bases. The CDR3 has 14 residues. Trimming took 3 bases from V and 0 from J, leaving 10 bases between them. Per germline, CDR1 SQVTM and CDR2 ANQGSEA.